Given below is one T cell receptor beta chain in context. Assay used: immunoSEQ multiplex PCR; TCRdb lists only in-frame clones, some missing. The sample records roughly 100,000 clones, more than 75% being singletons. These data are taken from a study of blood T cell repertoires in COVID-19. This CDR3 spans 18 amino acids. The germline CDR1 and CDR2 sequences are LNHDA and SQIVND (reference sequence). Deletions cut 6 bases from V and 0 bases from J, with 18 bases between. The clonotype was recovered from a man aged 50-60 years with active or convalescent COVID-19. The V call is TRBV19, the J call TRBJ2-6, with D possibly TRBD1 on 5 matching bases. Sequencing was done on a sample of peripheral blood. The CDR3 here is CASRDTRGYSSGANVLTF. CDR3 DNA: TGTGCCAGTAGGGACACAAGGGGCTATAGCTCTGGGGCCAACGTCCTGACTTTC.